This record looks at one T cell receptor beta chain sequence and its context. Germline V gives CDR1 SGHTS, CDR2 YDEGEE. Trimming took off 4 bases at V and 0 bases at J, with 11 bases between the two ends. This CDR3 is built from 15 residues. This record comes from a study of blood T cell repertoires in COVID-19. Study background: COVID-19 samples, acute and convalescent, were from the United States, Italy and Spain. PBMCs, B-cell-depleted T cells, or T cells provided the cDNA or gDNA that made up the material.

Authors' processing steps: Amplification from reference gene primers served as the basis for estimated nucleated cell counts. Data came from immunoSEQ multiplex PCR; TCRdb stores just in-frame clones and leaves some out. V, J and clone size were drawn from that table, and D and trimming were deduced from the DNA. The sample includes about 140,000 clones, around 78% of them seen just once. Sequencing was performed on peripheral blood. This receptor was obtained from a woman older than 75 with active or convalescent COVID-19. J is TRBJ1-5 and V is TRBV5-8; a possible D gene is TRBD1 (5 bases). Here the CDR3 reads CASSQGHYSNQPQHF. The CDR3 DNA is TGTGCCAGCAGCCAAGGACATTATAGCAATCAGCCCCAGCATTTT.